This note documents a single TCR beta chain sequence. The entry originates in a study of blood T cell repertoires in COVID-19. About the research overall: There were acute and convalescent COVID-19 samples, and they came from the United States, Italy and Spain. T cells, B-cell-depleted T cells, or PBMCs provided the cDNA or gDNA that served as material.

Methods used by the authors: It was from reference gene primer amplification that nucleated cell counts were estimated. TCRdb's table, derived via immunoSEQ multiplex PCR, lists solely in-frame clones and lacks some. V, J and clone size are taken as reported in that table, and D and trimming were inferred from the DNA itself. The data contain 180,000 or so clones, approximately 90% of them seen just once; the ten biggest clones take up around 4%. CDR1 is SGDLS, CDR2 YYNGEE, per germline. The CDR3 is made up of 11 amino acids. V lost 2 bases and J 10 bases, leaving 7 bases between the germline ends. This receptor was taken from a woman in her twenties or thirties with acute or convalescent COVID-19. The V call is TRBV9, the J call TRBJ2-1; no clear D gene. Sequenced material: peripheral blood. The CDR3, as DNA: TGTGCCAGCAGCGTTGGTCAGGAGCAGTTCTTC. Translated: CASSVGQEQFF.